This TCR beta chain was identified during a study of blood T cell repertoires in COVID-19. Original methodology: Reference gene primer amplification in the assay estimated nucleated cell counts. Using immunoSEQ multiplex PCR, the repertoire was profiled, and TCRdb retains in-frame clones only, with some absent. V, J and clone size are taken as reported in that table, and D and trimming were inferred from the DNA itself. The sample has more than 200,000 clones; 80% to 90% are singletons. V lost 2 bases and J 5 bases, leaving 23 bases between the germline ends. The CDR3 loop spans 18 amino acids. The germline CDR1 and CDR2 sequences are SEHNR and FQNEAQ (reference sequence). In Seattle, patients joined the study during active infection and were tracked longitudinally.

This chain connects TRBV7-9 to TRBJ2-3; tentatively, D is TRBD1 (6 bases). The clonotype originates from a middle-aged man with COVID-19, enrolled during active disease. The sample was peripheral blood. The CDR3 is CASSLSMVTGTSEDTQYF. CDR3 bases: TGTGCCAGCAGCTTAAGTATGGTTACAGGGACCTCGGAAGATACGCAGTATTTT.